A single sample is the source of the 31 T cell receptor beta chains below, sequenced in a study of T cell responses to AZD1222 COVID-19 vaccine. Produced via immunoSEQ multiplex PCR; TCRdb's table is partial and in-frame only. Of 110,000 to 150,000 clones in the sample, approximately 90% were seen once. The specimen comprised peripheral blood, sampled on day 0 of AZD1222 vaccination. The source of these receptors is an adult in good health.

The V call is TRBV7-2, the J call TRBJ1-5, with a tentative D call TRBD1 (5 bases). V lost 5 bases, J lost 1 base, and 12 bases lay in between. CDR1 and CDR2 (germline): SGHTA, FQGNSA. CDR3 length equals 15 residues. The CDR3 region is CASSPDNFSNQPQHF. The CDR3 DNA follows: TGTGCCAGCAGCCCGGACAATTTCAGCAATCAGCCCCAGCATTTT.

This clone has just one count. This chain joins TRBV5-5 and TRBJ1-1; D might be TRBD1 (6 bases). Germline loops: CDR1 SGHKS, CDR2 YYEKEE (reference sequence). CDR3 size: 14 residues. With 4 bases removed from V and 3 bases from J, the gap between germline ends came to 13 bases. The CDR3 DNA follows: TGTGCCAGCAGCGGGACAATTCGGGACACTGAAGCTTTCTTT. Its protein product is CASSGTIRDTEAFF. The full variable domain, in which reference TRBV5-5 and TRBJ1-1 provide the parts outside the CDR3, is DAGVTQSPTHLIKTRGQQVTLRCSPISGHKSVSWYQQVLGQGPQFIFQYYEKEERGRGNFPDRFSARQFPNYSSELNVNALLLGDSALYLCASSGTIRDTEAFFGQGTRLTVV.

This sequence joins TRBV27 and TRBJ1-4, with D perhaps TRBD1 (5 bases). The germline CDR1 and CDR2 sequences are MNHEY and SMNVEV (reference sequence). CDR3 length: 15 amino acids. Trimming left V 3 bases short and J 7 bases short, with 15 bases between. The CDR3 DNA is TGTGCCAGCAGTTTTGGTCAGGGCGGGAGTGAAAAACTGTTTTTT. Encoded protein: CASSFGQGGSEKLFF.

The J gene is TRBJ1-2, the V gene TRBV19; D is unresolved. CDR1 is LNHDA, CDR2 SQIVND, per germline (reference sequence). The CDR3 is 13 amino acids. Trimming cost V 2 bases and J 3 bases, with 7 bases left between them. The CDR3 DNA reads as TGTGCCAGTAGTATAATCGGGGACTATGGCTACACCTTC. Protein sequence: CASSIIGDYGYTF.

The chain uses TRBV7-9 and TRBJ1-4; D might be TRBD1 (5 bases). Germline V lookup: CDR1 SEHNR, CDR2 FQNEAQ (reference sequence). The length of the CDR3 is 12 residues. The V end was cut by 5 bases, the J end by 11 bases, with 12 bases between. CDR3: CASSRGGAKLFF. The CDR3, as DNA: TGTGCCAGCAGCCGGGGCGGGGCCAAACTGTTTTTT.

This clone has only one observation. CDR3 in amino acids: CASSIEGPGRNQPQHF. In DNA, the CDR3 is TGTGCCAGTAGTATCGAGGGGCCAGGGCGGAATCAGCCCCAGCATTTT. The genes are TRBV19 and TRBJ1-5; D is possibly TRBD1 (5 bases). This CDR3 spans 16 amino acids. Deletions cut 3 bases from V and 4 bases from J, with 16 bases between. Germline assignment: CDR1 LNHDA and CDR2 SQIVND (reference sequence).

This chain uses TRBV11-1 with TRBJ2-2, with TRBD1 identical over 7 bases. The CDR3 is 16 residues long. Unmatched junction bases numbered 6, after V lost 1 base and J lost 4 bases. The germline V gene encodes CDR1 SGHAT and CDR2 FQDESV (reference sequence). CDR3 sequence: CASSLGGGSATGELFF. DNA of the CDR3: TGTGCCAGCAGCTTAGGAGGGGGCTCGGCCACCGGGGAGCTGTTTTTT.

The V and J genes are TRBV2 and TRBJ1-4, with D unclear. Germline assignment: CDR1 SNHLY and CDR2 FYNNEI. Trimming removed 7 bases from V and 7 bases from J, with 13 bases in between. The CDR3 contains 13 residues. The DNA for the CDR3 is TGTGCCAGCACAGGTGGGAGCAGTGAAAAACTGTTTTTT. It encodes CASTGGSSEKLFF.

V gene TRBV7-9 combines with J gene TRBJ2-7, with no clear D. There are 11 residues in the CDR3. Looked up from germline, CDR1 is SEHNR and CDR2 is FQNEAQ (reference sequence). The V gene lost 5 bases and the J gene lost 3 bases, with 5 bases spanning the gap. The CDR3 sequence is CASSPDYEQYF. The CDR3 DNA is TGTGCCAGCAGCCCCGACTACGAGCAGTACTTC.

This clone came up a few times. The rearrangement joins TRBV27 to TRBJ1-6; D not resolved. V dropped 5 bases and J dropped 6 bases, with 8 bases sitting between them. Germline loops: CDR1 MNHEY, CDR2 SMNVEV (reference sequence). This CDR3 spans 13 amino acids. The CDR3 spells CASSLETNSPLHF. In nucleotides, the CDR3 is TGTGCCAGCAGTCTCGAAACTAATTCACCCCTCCACTTT.

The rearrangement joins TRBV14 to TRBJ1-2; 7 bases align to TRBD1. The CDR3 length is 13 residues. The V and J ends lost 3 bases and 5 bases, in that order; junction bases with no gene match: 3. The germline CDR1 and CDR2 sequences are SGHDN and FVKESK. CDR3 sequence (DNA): TGTGCCAGCAGCCAGGACAGGAGGTATGGCTACACCTTC. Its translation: CASSQDRRYGYTF.

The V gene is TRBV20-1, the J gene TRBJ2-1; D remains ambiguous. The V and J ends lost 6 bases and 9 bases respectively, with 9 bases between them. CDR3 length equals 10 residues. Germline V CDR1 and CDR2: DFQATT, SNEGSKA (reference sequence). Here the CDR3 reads CSAASLEQFF. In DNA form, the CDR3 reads TGCAGTGCCGCGAGTCTTGAGCAGTTCTTC.

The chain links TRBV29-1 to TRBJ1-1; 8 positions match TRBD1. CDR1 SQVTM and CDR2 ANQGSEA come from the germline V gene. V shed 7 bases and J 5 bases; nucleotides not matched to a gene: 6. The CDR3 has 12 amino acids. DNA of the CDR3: TGCAGCGGCAGACAGGGGCGGACTGAAGCTTTCTTT. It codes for CSGRQGRTEAFF.

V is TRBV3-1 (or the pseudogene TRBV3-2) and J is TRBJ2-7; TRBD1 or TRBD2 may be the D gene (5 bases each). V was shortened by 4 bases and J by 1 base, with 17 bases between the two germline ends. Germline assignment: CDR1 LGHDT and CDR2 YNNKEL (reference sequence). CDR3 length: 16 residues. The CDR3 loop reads CASSPPQMGVSYEQYF. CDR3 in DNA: TGTGCCAGCAGCCCCCCCCAGATGGGGGTTTCCTACGAGCAGTACTTC.

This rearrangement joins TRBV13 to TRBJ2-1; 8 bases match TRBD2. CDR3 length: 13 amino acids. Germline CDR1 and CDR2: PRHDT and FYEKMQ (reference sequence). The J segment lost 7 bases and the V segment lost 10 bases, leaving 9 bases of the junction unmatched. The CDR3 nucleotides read TGTGCCACGTCCGGGACTAGACGGAATGAGCAGTTCTTC. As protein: CATSGTRRNEQFF. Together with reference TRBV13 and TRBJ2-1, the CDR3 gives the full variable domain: AAGVIQSPRHLIKEKRETATLKCYPIPRHDTVYWYQQGPGQDPQFLISFYEKMQSDKGSIPDRFSAQQFSDYHSELNMSSLELGDSALYFCATSGTRRNEQFFGPGTRLTVL.

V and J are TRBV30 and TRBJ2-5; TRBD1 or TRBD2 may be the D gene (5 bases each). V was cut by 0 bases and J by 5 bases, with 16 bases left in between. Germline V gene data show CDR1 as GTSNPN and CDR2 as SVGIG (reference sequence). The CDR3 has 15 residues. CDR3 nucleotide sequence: TGTGCCTGGAGTGTACAGGTGGGAGTGGGTGAGACCCAGTACTTC. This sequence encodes CAWSVQVGVGETQYF.

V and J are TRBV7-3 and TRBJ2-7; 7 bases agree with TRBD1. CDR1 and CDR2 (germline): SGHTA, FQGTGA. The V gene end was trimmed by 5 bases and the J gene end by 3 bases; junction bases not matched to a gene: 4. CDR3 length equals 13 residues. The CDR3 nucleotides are TGTGCCAGCAGCCCCCGACAGGGCTACGAGCAGTACTTC. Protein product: CASSPRQGYEQYF.

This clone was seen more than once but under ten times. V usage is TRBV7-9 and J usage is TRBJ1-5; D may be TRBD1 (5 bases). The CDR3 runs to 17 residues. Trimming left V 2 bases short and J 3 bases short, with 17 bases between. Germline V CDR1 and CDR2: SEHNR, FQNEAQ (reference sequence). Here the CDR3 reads CASSLPPRAGINQPQHF. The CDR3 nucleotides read TGTGCCAGCAGCTTACCCCCCCGGGCAGGGATCAATCAGCCCCAGCATTTT.

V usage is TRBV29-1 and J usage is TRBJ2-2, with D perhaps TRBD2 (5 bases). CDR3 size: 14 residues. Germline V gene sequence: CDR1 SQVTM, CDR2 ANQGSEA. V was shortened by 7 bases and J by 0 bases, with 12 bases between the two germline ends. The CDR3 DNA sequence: TGCAGCGCTGGTCCAGCGGCGAACACCGGGGAGCTGTTTTTT. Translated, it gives CSAGPAANTGELFF.

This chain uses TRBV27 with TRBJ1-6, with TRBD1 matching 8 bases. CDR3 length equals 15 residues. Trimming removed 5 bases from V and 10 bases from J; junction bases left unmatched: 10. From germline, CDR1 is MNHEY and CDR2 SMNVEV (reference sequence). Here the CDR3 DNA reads TGTGCCAGCAGTCCCGAGGACAGGGAACACTCACCCCTCCACTTT. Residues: CASSPEDREHSPLHF.

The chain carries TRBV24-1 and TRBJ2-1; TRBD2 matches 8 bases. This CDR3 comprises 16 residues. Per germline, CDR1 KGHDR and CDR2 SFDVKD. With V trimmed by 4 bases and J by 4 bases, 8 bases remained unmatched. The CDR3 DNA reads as TGTGCCACCAGTGACCCGGGGGGGGGCAGATACAATGAGCAGTTCTTC. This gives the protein CATSDPGGGRYNEQFF.

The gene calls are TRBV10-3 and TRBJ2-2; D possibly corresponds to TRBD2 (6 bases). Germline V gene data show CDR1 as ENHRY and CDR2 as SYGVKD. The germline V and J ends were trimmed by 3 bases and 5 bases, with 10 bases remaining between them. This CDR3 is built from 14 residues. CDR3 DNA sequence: TGTGCCATCAGTGACCTGGGGGGAACCGGGGAGCTGTTTTTT. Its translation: CAISDLGGTGELFF.

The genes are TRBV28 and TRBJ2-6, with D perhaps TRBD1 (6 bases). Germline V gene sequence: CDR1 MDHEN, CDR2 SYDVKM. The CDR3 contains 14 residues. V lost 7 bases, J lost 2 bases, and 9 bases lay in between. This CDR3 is CASTNRAGANVLTF. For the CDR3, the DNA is TGTGCCAGCACCAACAGGGCTGGGGCCAACGTCCTGACTTTC.

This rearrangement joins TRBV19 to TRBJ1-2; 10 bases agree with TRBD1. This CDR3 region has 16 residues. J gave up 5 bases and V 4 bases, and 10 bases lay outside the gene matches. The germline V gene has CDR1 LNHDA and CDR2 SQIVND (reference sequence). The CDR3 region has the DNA TGTGCCAGTAGTACCCTGCCCCTGGACAGGGGGTATGGCTACACCTTC. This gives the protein CASSTLPLDRGYGYTF.

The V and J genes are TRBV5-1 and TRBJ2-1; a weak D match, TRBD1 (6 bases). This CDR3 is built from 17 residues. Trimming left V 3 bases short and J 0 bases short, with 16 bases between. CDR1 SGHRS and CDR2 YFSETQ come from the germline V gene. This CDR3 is CASSSPQGISSYNEQFF. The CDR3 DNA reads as TGCGCCAGCAGCTCGCCCCAGGGGATCTCCTCCTACAATGAGCAGTTCTTC.

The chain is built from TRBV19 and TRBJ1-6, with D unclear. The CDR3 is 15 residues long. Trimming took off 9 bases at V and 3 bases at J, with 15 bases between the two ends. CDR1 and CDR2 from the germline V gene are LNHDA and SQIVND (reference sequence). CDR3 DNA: TGTGCCAGCAGTCCCCGTGCCGGCTATAATTCACCCCTCCACTTT. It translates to CASSPRAGYNSPLHF.

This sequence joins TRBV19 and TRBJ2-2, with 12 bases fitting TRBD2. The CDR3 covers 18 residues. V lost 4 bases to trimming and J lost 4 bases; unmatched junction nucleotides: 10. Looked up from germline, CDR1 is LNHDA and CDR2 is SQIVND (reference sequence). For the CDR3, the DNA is TGTGCCAGTAGTACCGATAGACTAGCGGGAGTGAGCACCGGGGAGCTGTTTTTT. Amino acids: CASSTDRLAGVSTGELFF. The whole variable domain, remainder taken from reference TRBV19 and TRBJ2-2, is DGGITQSPKYLFRKEGQNVTLSCEQNLNHDAMYWYRQDPGQGLRLIYYSQIVNDFQKGDIAEGYSVSREKKESFPLTVTSAQKNPTAFYLCASSTDRLAGVSTGELFFGEGSRLTVL.

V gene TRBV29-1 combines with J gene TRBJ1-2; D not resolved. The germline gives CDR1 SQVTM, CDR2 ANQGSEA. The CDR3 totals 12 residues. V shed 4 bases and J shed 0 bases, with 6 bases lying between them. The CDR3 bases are TGCAGCGTTGTAGTCACTAACTATGGCTACACCTTC. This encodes CSVVVTNYGYTF.

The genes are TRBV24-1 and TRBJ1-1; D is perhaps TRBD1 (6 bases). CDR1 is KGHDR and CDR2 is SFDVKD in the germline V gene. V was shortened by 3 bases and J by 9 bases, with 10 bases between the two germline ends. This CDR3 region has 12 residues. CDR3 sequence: CATSDSGQQAFF. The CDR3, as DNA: TGTGCCACCAGTGATAGCGGACAGCAAGCTTTCTTT.

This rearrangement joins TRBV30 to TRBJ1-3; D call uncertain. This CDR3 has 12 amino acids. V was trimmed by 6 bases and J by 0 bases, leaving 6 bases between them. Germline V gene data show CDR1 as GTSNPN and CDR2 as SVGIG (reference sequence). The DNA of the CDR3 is TGTGCCTGCCTAAACTCTGGAAACACCATATATTTT. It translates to CACLNSGNTIYF.

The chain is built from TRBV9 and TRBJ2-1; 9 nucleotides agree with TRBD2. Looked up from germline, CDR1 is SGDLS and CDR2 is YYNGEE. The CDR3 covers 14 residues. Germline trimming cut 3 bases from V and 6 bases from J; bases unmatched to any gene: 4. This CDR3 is CASSGSGSGNEQFF. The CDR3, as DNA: TGTGCCAGCAGCGGTAGCGGGAGCGGCAATGAGCAGTTCTTC.